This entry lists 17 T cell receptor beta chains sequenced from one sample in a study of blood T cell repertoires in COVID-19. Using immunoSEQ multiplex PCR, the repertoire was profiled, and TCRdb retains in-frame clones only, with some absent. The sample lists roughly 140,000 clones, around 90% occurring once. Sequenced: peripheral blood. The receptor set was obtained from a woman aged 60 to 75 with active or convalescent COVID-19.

CDR3 bases: TGTGCCAGCAGCTCGGTAGCGGGGGGCGGAGCAGATACGCAGTATTTT. This translates into CASSSVAGGGADTQYF. The chain is built from TRBV7-8 and TRBJ2-3; 10 bases are shared with TRBD2. This CDR3 region has 16 residues. Germline loops: CDR1 SGHVS, CDR2 FQNEAQ. The trim removed 4 bases at V and 4 bases at J, leaving 8 bases unmatched.

As DNA, the CDR3 is TGCGCCAGCAGCCAAACTAGCGGGAGGGGCTACAATGAGCAGTTCTTC. As protein: CASSQTSGRGYNEQFF. This chain joins TRBV4-1 and TRBJ2-1; 13 positions match TRBD2. V shed 2 bases and J 3 bases; nucleotides not matched to a gene: 1. The CDR3 is 16 amino acids. The V gene's germline CDR1 is MGHRA and CDR2 YSYEKL.

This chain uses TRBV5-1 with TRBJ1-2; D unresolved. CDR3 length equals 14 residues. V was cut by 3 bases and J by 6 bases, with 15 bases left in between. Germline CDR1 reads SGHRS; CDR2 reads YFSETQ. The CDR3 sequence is CASSSTPYGDGYTF. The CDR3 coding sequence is TGCGCCAGCAGCTCGACACCTTACGGGGATGGCTACACCTTC.

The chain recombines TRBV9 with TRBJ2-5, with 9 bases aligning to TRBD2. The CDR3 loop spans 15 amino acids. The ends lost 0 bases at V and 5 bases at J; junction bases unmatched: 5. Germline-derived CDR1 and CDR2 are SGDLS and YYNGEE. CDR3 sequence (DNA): TGTGCCAGCAGCGTAGCCAGCGGGGGGATCGAGACCCAGTACTTC. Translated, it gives CASSVASGGIETQYF.

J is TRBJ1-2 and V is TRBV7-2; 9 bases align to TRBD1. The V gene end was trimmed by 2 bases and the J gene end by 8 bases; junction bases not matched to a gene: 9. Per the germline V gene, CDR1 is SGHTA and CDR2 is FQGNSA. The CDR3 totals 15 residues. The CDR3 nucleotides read TGTGCCAGCAGCTTATCTCCGGGACAGGGAGGCGGCTACACCTTC. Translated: CASSLSPGQGGGYTF.

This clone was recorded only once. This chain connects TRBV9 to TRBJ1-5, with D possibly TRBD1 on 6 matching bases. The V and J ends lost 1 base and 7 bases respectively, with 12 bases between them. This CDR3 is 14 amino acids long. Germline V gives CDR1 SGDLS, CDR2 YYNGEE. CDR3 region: CASSVLGAGQPQHF. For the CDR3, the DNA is TGTGCCAGCAGCGTATTGGGGGCCGGGCAGCCCCAGCATTTT.

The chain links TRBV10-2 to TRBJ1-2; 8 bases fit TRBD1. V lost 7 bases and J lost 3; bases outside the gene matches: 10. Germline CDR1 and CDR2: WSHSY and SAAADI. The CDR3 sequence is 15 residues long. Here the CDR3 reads CASTKIGQGDYGYTF. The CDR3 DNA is TGCGCCAGCACTAAGATTGGACAGGGCGACTATGGCTACACCTTC.

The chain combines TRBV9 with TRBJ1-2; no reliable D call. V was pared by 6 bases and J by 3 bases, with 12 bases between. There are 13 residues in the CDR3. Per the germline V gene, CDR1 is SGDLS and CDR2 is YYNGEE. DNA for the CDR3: TGTGCCAGCACCTCCGGAGGGCACTATGGCTACACCTTC. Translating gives CASTSGGHYGYTF.

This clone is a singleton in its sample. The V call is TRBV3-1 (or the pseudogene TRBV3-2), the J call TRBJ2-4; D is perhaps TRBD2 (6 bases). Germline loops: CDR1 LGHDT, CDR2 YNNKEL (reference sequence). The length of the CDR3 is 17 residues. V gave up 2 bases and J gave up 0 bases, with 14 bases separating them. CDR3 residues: CASSQPGGFLAKNIQYF. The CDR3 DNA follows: TGTGCCAGCAGCCAACCCGGGGGTTTTCTAGCCAAAAACATTCAGTACTTC.

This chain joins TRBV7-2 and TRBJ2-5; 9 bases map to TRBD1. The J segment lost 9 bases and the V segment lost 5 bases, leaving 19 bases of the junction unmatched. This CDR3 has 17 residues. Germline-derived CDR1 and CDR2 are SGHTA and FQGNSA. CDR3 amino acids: CASSPLGSGQGISSQYF. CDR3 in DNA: TGTGCCAGCAGCCCCCTGGGGTCGGGACAGGGCATTTCGTCCCAGTACTTC.

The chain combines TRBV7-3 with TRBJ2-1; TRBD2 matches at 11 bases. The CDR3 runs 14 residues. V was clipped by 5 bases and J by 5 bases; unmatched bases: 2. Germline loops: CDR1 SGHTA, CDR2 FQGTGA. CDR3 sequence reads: CASSLGLADNEQFF. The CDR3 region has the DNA TGTGCCAGCAGCCTGGGACTAGCGGACAATGAGCAGTTCTTC.

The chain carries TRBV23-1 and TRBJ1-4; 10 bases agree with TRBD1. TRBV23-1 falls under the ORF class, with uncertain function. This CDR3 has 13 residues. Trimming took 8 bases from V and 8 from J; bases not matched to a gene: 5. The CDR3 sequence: CASCRDRGEKLFF. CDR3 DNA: TGCGCCAGCTGCCGGGACAGGGGCGAAAAACTGTTTTTT.

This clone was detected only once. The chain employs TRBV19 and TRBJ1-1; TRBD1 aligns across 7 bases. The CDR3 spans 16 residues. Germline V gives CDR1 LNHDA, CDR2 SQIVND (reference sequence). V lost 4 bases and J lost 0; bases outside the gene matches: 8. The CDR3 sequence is CASSTGTAGMNTEAFF. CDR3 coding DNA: TGTGCCAGTAGTACAGGGACAGCCGGTATGAACACTGAAGCTTTCTTT.

CDR3: CASSYLYSSDEQFF. The DNA of the CDR3 is TGTGCCAGCAGTTACCTTTATAGTTCCGATGAGCAGTTCTTC. The rearrangement links TRBV6-5 to TRBJ2-1, with D hard to call. V was clipped by 2 bases and J by 8 bases, with 13 bases between them. The CDR3 has 14 amino acids. CDR1 MNHEY and CDR2 SVGAGI come from the germline V gene.

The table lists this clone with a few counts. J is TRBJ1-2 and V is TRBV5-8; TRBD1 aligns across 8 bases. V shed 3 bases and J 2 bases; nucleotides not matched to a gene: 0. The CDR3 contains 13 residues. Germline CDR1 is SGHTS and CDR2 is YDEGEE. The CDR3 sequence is CASSWTGNYGYTF. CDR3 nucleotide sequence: TGTGCCAGCAGCTGGACAGGGAACTATGGCTACACCTTC.

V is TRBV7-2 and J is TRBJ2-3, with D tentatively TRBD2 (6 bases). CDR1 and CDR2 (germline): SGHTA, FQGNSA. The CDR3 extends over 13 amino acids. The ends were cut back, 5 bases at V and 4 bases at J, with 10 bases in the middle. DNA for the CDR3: TGTGCCAGCAGCCCGGGAGCCGCAGATACGCAGTATTTT. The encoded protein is CASSPGAADTQYF.

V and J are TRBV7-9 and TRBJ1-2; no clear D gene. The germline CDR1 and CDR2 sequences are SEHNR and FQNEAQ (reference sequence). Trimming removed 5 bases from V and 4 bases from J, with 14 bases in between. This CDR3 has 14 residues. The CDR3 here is CASSPTSTSYGYTF. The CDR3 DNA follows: TGTGCCAGCAGCCCGACAAGCACAAGCTATGGCTACACCTTC. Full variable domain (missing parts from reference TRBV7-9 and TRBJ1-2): DTGVSQNPRHKITKRGQNVTFRCDPISEHNRLYWYRQTLGQGPEFLTYFQNEAQLEKSRLLSDRFSAERPKGSFSTLEIQRTEQGDSAMYLCASSPTSTSYGYTFGSGTRLTVV.